This TCR beta chain was recovered during a study of T-cell memory formation after mild COVID-19. Overall study: For the most part, TCR clusters were specific to one donor. Overall study results and limits: CD4+ contracting clones lay mainly in CM and EM, CD8+ ones in EMRA. Some responding clones appeared in pre-infection memory, suggesting cross-reactive memory joined.

Germline V gene lookup returns CDR1 SGHAT and CDR2 FQNNGV. The CDR3 is 16 amino acids. The V and J ends lost 7 bases and 2 bases, in that order; junction bases with no gene match: 12. As for this clonotype: Antigen specificity is unknown.

After 5'RACE with constant-segment primers, TCR alpha and TCR beta cDNA libraries carrying sample barcodes and UMIs were obtained. TCRdb processed the 5' RACE reads anew with MiXCR; each CDR3 protein has one entry. Of around 440,000 distinct CDR3 sequences in the sample, 18% were seen once. Sequencing used PBMCs or a T cell subset sorted from them (not recorded which). The source is an adult woman who had mild COVID-19 (a few samples of this study predate the infection). Cell type and time point are not known. The chain is built from TRBV11-2 and TRBJ1-1; 8 nucleotides agree with TRBD1. The CDR3, as DNA: TGTGCCAGCATCCAACAGGGGGGTTCTTCAAACACTGAAGCTTTCTTT. Residues: CASIQQGGSSNTEAFF.